This T cell receptor (beta chain) is drawn from a study of blood T cell repertoires in COVID-19. Authors' analysis steps: Reference gene primer amplification gave nucleated cell count estimates. Measured with immunoSEQ multiplex PCR; TCRdb has only the in-frame clones, and not every one. V, J and clone size derive from that table, while D and trimming were established from the DNA sequence. Seen here are about 38,000 clones, roughly 90% observed once, and the top ten hold approximately 32%. The sequence derives from a man between 65 and 80 years old with active COVID-19. The sequencing input was peripheral blood.

The DNA of the CDR3 is TGTGCCAGCAGCCCTTTGGGCCTATACTCCTACGAGCAGTACTTC. It encodes CASSPLGLYSYEQYF. The chain joins TRBV28 to TRBJ2-7; unclear D gene. V was clipped by 6 bases and J by 0 bases, with 15 bases between them. This CDR3 comprises 15 residues. Germline-derived CDR1 and CDR2 are MDHEN and SYDVKM.